The rows below give T cell receptor beta chains drawn from one sample of a study of OX40 agonist ivuxolimab in advanced cancers. This table comes from immunoSEQ multiplex PCR, and its TCRdb copy is limited to in-frame clones, with some not included. The sample yields around 20,000 clones, approximately 69% seen once. Sequences were derived from CD4+ or CD8+ T cells sorted from blood, sampled in a trial of the OX40 agonist ivuxolimab. These receptors all stem from an adult with an advanced solid tumor such as melanoma, head and neck, liver or kidney cancer. The CDR3 runs from the conserved cysteine through the conserved F or W. D genes are given only for firm matches. The listing skips clone size in some rows; elsewhere it reads once, few, many or a size class.

D gene | J gene | clone size | CDR3 length | V gene | CDR3 DNA | CDR3 protein
TRBD1 | TRBJ2-1 | . | 12 | TRBV9 | TGTGCCAGCAGCGGACAGGGCTATGAGCAGTTCTTC | CASSGQGYEQFF
TRBD1 | TRBJ1-6 | few | 15 | TRBV4-1 | TGCGCCAGCAGCCAAGGAGGGACAGGGGGATCACCCCTCCACTTT | CASSQGGTGGSPLHF
TRBD1 | TRBJ1-2 | . | 16 | TRBV19 | TGTGCCAGTAGTACAACGGGACAGGGGAATTGGTATGGCTACACCTTC | CASSTTGQGNWYGYTF
. | TRBJ1-1 | few | 16 | TRBV2 | TGTGCCAGCAGTGAATTGGGTCGGACTCTAAACACTGAAGCTTTCTTT | CASSELGRTLNTEAFF
TRBD2 | TRBJ2-1 | medium-sized | 15 | TRBV6-1 | TGTGCCAGCAGTTCGGCTAGCGGGAGGGCCGATGAGCAGTTCTTC | CASSSASGRADEQFF
. | TRBJ2-1 | . | 14 | TRBV6-1 | TGTGCCAGCAGTGTTGGGCGGGATTGGAATGAGCAGTTCTTC | CASSVGRDWNEQFF
TRBD1 | TRBJ2-7 | . | 15 | TRBV11-2 | TGTGCCAGCAGCTTAGCGACAGGGGCCTACTACGAGCAGTACTTC | CASSLATGAYYEQYF
TRBD1 | TRBJ1-2 | . | 16 | TRBV28 | TGTGCCAGCATTAATTCGCAGGACAGGGAAATATATGGCTACACCTTC | CASINSQDREIYGYTF
TRBD1 | TRBJ1-4 | . | 16 | TRBV28 | TGTGCCAGCAAACCGACAGGGGGCTGGGCTAATGAAAAACTGTTTTTT | CASKPTGGWANEKLFF
TRBD1 | TRBJ2-1 | few | 13 | TRBV30 | TGTGCCTGGACGGGACAGGTCTACAATGAGCAGTTCTTC | CAWTGQVYNEQFF
. | TRBJ1-1 | . | 12 | TRBV28 | TGTGCCAGCAGTCCGCGTTGGGGTGCGGCTTTCTTT | CASSPRWGAAFF
TRBD2 | TRBJ2-3 | . | 16 | TRBV6-4 | TGTGCCAGCAGTGACTGGGCGGGGGGGCCCGCAGATACGCAGTATTTT | CASSDWAGGPADTQYF
TRBD2 | TRBJ2-2 | once | 17 | TRBV2 | TGTGCCAGCAGGGGGACTAGCGGGGGCCCGAACACCGGGGAGCTGTTTTTT | CASRGTSGGPNTGELFF
. | TRBJ2-7 | . | 15 | TRBV5-4 | TGTGCCAGCAGCTTGGTCGGTAGCGGAGATTACGAGCAGTACTTC | CASSLVGSGDYEQYF
. | TRBJ1-5 | . | 13 | TRBV6-1 | TGTGCCAGCAGTGGGGACGGACATCAGCCCCAGCATTTT | CASSGDGHQPQHF
TRBD2 | TRBJ2-1 | . | 17 | TRBV7-8 | TGTGCCAGCAGCTTAAGACTCTTTGGCGGGAGTTACAATGAGCAGTTCTTC | CASSLRLFGGSYNEQFF
TRBD1 | TRBJ1-2 | few | 16 | TRBV11-3 | TGTGCCAGCAGCTTAGTGCCAGGGGGCGCTCGTGATGGCTACACCTTC | CASSLVPGGARDGYTF
. | TRBJ2-1 | . | 16 | TRBV9 | TGTGCCAGCAGCGACAGGGCTAGCGGAAGCGGGAATGAGCAGTTCTTC | CASSDRASGSGNEQFF
TRBD2 | TRBJ2-5 | . | 16 | TRBV10-1 | TGCGCCAGCAGTGAGTCCGGGACTAGCGGAGAAGAGACCCAGTACTTC | CASSESGTSGEETQYF
. | TRBJ1-5 | . | 13 | TRBV27 | TGTGCCAGCAGTAGAACGGCAAATCAGCCCCAGCATTTT | CASSRTANQPQHF
. | TRBJ2-2 | . | 14 | TRBV9 | TGTGCCAGCTCCGATTTGGGGAACACCGGGGAGCTGTTTTTT | CASSDLGNTGELFF
TRBD1 | TRBJ1-1 | . | 13 | TRBV6-5 | TGTGCCAGCAGTTACGGGAGGGGGCCTGAAGCTTTCTTT | CASSYGRGPEAFF
. | TRBJ1-2 | . | 15 | TRBV10-3 | TGTGCCATCAGTGAGAGGGCAGGGTACGAGGATGGCTACACCTTC | CAISERAGYEDGYTF
TRBD1 | TRBJ1-5 | . | 14 | TRBV4-3 | TGCGCCAGCAGCCAGACAGGGACGGGTCAGCCCCAGCATTTT | CASSQTGTGQPQHF
. | TRBJ1-1 | few | 14 | TRBV9 | TGTGCCAGCAGCGTAGGGGAGTCGGGTCTTGAAGCTTTCTTT | CASSVGESGLEAFF
. | TRBJ1-5 | . | 13 | TRBV30 | TGTGCCTGGAATGGCGGTATTAATCAGCCCCAGCATTTT | CAWNGGINQPQHF
TRBD2 | TRBJ2-3 | . | 15 | TRBV5-4 | TGTGCCAGCAGCTTGGAATACGGGAGGCCAGATACGCAGTATTTT | CASSLEYGRPDTQYF
TRBD2 | TRBJ2-5 | . | 14 | TRBV7-2 | TGTGCCAGCAGCCTAAGTCCTGGGAGGGGGACCCAGTACTTC | CASSLSPGRGTQYF
. | TRBJ2-5 | . | 13 | TRBV21-1 | TGTGCCAGCTCGGGGCGGGAGGCAGAGACCCAGTACTTC | CASSGREAETQYF
TRBD1 | TRBJ2-4 | . | 14 | TRBV6-1 | TGTGCCAGCAGTGAGTGGGGGACAGAAAACATTCAGTACTTC | CASSEWGTENIQYF
. | TRBJ2-7 | few | 16 | TRBV4-1 | TGCGCCAGCAGCCCGTCGGACAGAATCAGCTCCTACGAGCAGTACTTC | CASSPSDRISSYEQYF
TRBD2 | TRBJ2-7 | . | 16 | TRBV4-3 | TGCGCCAGCAGCCAAACCTTAGCGGGGGATAGAGGCGAGCAGTACTTC | CASSQTLAGDRGEQYF
TRBD1 | TRBJ2-5 | . | 13 | TRBV7-9 | TGTGCCAGCAGCCCCCAAGACAGGGACGGGCAGTACTTC | CASSPQDRDGQYF
. | TRBJ2-7 | . | 15 | TRBV5-4 | TGTGCCAGCAGCCCTACTACAGGGTCCTCCTTCGAGCAGTACTTC | CASSPTTGSSFEQYF
TRBD1 | TRBJ2-1 | . | 13 | TRBV6-1 | TGTGCCAGCAAGGGGGGACAGGGCAATGAGCAGTTCTTC | CASKGGQGNEQFF
. | TRBJ2-7 | few | 15 | TRBV5-6 | TGTGCCAGCAGCTACAGGACAGTTAGCTCCTACGAGCAGTACTTC | CASSYRTVSSYEQYF
. | TRBJ2-5 | . | 16 | TRBV7-2 | TGTGCCAGCAGCGTCGGGCGCGGGCTTCAAGGGGGGACCCAGTACTTC | CASSVGRGLQGGTQYF